The 30 T cell receptor beta chains below come from one sample, sequenced in a study of blood T cell repertoires in COVID-19. Some clones are missing from TCRdb's copy, which holds only in-frame ones; the method was immunoSEQ multiplex PCR. Found here are roughly 200,000 clones, 80% to 90% of them singletons; the top ten hold around 5.7%. Sequencing was performed on peripheral blood. All receptors come from an elderly man with acute or convalescent COVID-19.

This chain links TRBV5-6 with TRBJ2-5; TRBD1 is a possible D gene (6 bases). Per the germline V gene, CDR1 is SGHDT and CDR2 is YYEEEE. V shed 2 bases and J shed 2 bases, with 7 bases lying between them. The CDR3 covers 13 residues. The CDR3 loop reads CASSFRGQETQYF. The CDR3 DNA reads as TGTGCCAGCAGCTTCAGGGGACAAGAGACCCAGTACTTC. Drawing the rest from reference TRBV5-6 and TRBJ2-5, the complete variable domain is DAGVTQSPTHLIKTRGQQVTLRCSPKSGHDTVSWYQQALGQGPQFIFQYYEEEERQRGNFPDRFSGHQFPNYSSELNVNALLLGDSALYLCASSFRGQETQYFGPGTRLLVL.

This clone was seen only a few times. The genes are TRBV6-1 and TRBJ2-1, with 7 bases lining up with TRBD1. The ends lost 9 bases at V and 2 bases at J; junction bases unmatched: 4. The V gene's germline CDR1 is MNHNS and CDR2 SASEGT. The CDR3 is 13 amino acids. The CDR3 nucleotides are TGTGCCAGTGAAGGGACAGCCTACAATGAGCAGTTCTTC. It encodes CASEGTAYNEQFF.

The rearrangement joins TRBV2 to TRBJ2-3; 13 nucleotides line up with TRBD2. V trimming: 4 bases; J trimming: 7 bases; junction bases outside the gene matches: 5. Germline CDR1 reads SNHLY; CDR2 reads FYNNEI. This CDR3 comprises 15 residues. Here the CDR3 DNA reads TGTGCCAGCAGTGTAGGGACTAGCGGGACAAATACGCAGTATTTT. Protein sequence: CASSVGTSGTNTQYF.

The chain recombines TRBV5-1 with TRBJ2-3; the D gene is possibly TRBD1 (5 bases). From germline, CDR1 is SGHRS and CDR2 YFSETQ. This CDR3 spans 14 amino acids. Trimming cost V 5 bases and J 4 bases, with 14 bases left between them. The CDR3 bases are TGCGCCAGCAGTTTCAGGGAAAACCCAGATACGCAGTATTTT. It yields the protein CASSFRENPDTQYF.

The rearrangement joins TRBV19 to TRBJ1-2, with 8 bases that match TRBD1. V dropped 7 bases and J dropped 1; count of bases not matched to a gene: 8. This CDR3 contains 15 residues. The V gene's germline CDR1 is LNHDA and CDR2 SQIVND (reference sequence). CDR3 sequence (DNA): TGTGCCAGTACCGCTGCAGGGGGCGGTAACTATGGCTACACCTTC. It translates to CASTAAGGGNYGYTF.

The rearrangement uses TRBV18 and TRBJ1-1; 9 bases align to TRBD1. Germline assignment: CDR1 KGHSH and CDR2 LQKENI. Trimming at V came to 3 bases and at J to 7 bases, leaving 12 bases not matched to a gene. The CDR3 loop spans 16 amino acids. Here the CDR3 DNA reads TGTGCCAGCTCACCGGGACAGGGTCGATACCAGGGTGAAGCTTTCTTT. Its translation: CASSPGQGRYQGEAFF.

This chain links TRBV18 with TRBJ2-5, with D perhaps TRBD2 (5 bases). The CDR3 spans 21 residues. Germline lookup yields CDR1 KGHSH and CDR2 LQKENI. V was trimmed by 3 bases and J by 5 bases, leaving 34 bases between them. The CDR3 bases are TGTGCCAGCTCACCGTCGGCAGGAACCCAGCCACGCGGACCCGGCGGGGAGACCCAGTACTTC. This codes for CASSPSAGTQPRGPGGETQYF.

The chain combines TRBV7-9 with TRBJ2-1, with 9 positions matching TRBD2. CDR3 length: 14 amino acids. After removal of 5 bases from V and 8 bases from J, the junction contained 7 bases not matched to a gene. Germline V gives CDR1 SEHNR, CDR2 FQNEAQ (reference sequence). The CDR3 sequence: CASSRGTSNDEQFF. DNA of the CDR3: TGTGCCAGCAGCCGTGGGACTAGCAACGATGAGCAGTTCTTC.

The gene calls are TRBV7-9 and TRBJ1-2, with 7 bases lining up with TRBD1. This CDR3 comprises 14 residues. From germline, CDR1 is SEHNR and CDR2 FQNEAQ (reference sequence). J was trimmed by 7 bases and V by 2 bases; bases with no gene match: 7. The CDR3 is CASSLIRDSGGYTF. The CDR3 nucleotides read TGTGCCAGCAGCTTAATAAGGGACAGTGGTGGCTACACCTTC.

V gene TRBV7-2 combines with J gene TRBJ2-2; maybe TRBD2 (7 bases). The CDR3 consists of 16 residues. V lost 7 bases, J lost 5 bases, and 20 bases lay in between. Germline lookup yields CDR1 SGHTA and CDR2 FQGNSA. The CDR3 region is CASIEGRGRWTGELFF. The CDR3 nucleotides are TGTGCCAGCATCGAAGGGCGGGGGCGGTGGACCGGGGAGCTGTTTTTT.

DNA of the CDR3: TGTGCCAGCTCGCGAACCGGGACAGAATTCTCCTATGGCTACACCTTC. Translating gives CASSRTGTEFSYGYTF. The chain uses TRBV18 and TRBJ1-2; 7 positions agree with TRBD1. Germline V lookup: CDR1 KGHSH, CDR2 LQKENI. Trimming removed 6 bases from V and 4 bases from J; junction bases left unmatched: 14. This CDR3 has 16 amino acids. The variable domain in full, completed from reference TRBV18 and TRBJ1-2, reads NAGVMQNPRHLVRRRGQEARLRCSPMKGHSHVYWYRQLPEEGLKFMVYLQKENIIDESGMPKERFSAEFPKEGPSILRIQQVVRGDSAAYFCASSRTGTEFSYGYTFGSGTRLTVV.

The chain carries TRBV7-3 and TRBJ2-2; 9 positions match TRBD2. The CDR3 consists of 17 residues. Losses at the gene ends were 5 bases for V and 4 bases for J; bases not matched to a gene: 11. Germline CDR1 SGHTA, CDR2 FQGTGA. The CDR3 nucleotides read TGTGCCAGCAGCCCATGGGGGCTAGCGGGATTCACCGGGGAGCTGTTTTTT. Its protein is CASSPWGLAGFTGELFF.

This clone was counted a single time. The chain links TRBV19 to TRBJ2-2; 7 nucleotides agree with TRBD2. V shed 3 bases, J shed 3 bases, and the junction held 10 bases outside the gene matches. CDR1 is LNHDA, CDR2 SQIVND, per germline (reference sequence). This CDR3 spans 17 amino acids. CDR3 sequence (DNA): TGTGCCAGTAGTATTAGACTAGCAGCAGGATACACCGGGGAGCTGTTTTTT. Residues: CASSIRLAAGYTGELFF.

This sequence joins TRBV27 and TRBJ2-6, with TRBD1 matching 12 bases. The CDR3 totals 19 residues. After removal of 5 bases from V and 3 bases from J, the junction contained 11 bases not matched to a gene. Germline values: CDR1 MNHEY, CDR2 SMNVEV (reference sequence). CDR3 amino acids: CASSPNGDRGRYGANVLTF. The CDR3 DNA sequence: TGTGCCAGCAGTCCGAACGGGGACAGGGGGCGGTATGGGGCCAACGTCCTGACTTTC.

The CDR3 nucleotides read TGTGCCAGCGGGAGGGCCCTCCTCGACGGAGCTTTCTTT. Residues: CASGRALLDGAFF. The chain joins TRBV28 to TRBJ1-1; D is ambiguous. CDR1 and CDR2 (germline): MDHEN, SYDVKM. Trimming took 8 bases from V and 10 from J, leaving 20 bases between them. CDR3 length equals 13 residues.

The J gene is TRBJ2-3, the V gene TRBV27; TRBD2 aligns across 7 bases. V lost 8 bases to trimming and J lost 2 bases; unmatched junction nucleotides: 10. This CDR3 is built from 15 residues. Germline V gives CDR1 MNHEY, CDR2 SMNVEV (reference sequence). CDR3 coding DNA: TGTGCCAGCCGTCGGCAGCGGGGACTCACAGATACGCAGTATTTT. Translating gives CASRRQRGLTDTQYF.

The genes are TRBV19 and TRBJ2-6; tentatively, D is TRBD1 (5 bases). V lost 5 bases to trimming and J lost 4 bases, with 15 bases between them. The CDR3 runs 16 residues. Germline CDR1 is LNHDA and CDR2 is SQIVND (reference sequence). The CDR3 DNA sequence: TGTGCCAGTAGTCACCCTCAGGGATCCGGGGCCAACGTCCTGACTTTC. It translates to CASSHPQGSGANVLTF.

The V call is TRBV12-5, the J call TRBJ2-3; D perhaps matches TRBD1 (5 bases). Germline CDR1 is LGHNT and CDR2 is FRNRAP. This CDR3 region has 14 residues. With 5 bases removed from V and 0 bases from J, the gap between germline ends came to 9 bases. The CDR3 DNA follows: TGTGCTAGTGGTAAGCAGGGTAGCACAGATACGCAGTATTTT. Protein sequence: CASGKQGSTDTQYF. The variable domain in full, completed from reference TRBV12-5 and TRBJ2-3, reads DARVTQTPRHKVTEMGQEVTMRCQPILGHNTVFWYRQTMMQGLELLAYFRNRAPLDDSGMPKDRFSAEMPDATLATLKIQPSEPRDSAVYFCASGKQGSTDTQYFGPGTRLTVL.

This clone occurred once. The rearrangement links TRBV11-3 to TRBJ2-4; 12 nucleotides line up with TRBD1. V was pared by 5 bases and J by 9 bases, with 8 bases of the junction left unmatched. The CDR3 consists of 15 residues. Germline CDR1 is SGHNT and CDR2 is YENEEA. CDR3 protein: CASSKPGQGAGIQYF. DNA for the CDR3: TGTGCCAGCAGCAAACCGGGACAGGGGGCGGGCATTCAGTACTTC.

This clone has a single count. The V call is TRBV18, the J call TRBJ2-1; TRBD1 is a possible D gene (5 bases). The CDR3 totals 15 residues. Germline V gene data show CDR1 as KGHSH and CDR2 as LQKENI. Trimming stripped 5 bases from V and 5 bases from J, with 16 bases between. The CDR3 DNA sequence: TGTGCCAGCTCAAATATAAAAGACAGAAACAATGAGCAGTTCTTC. As protein: CASSNIKDRNNEQFF.

The chain employs TRBV24-1 and TRBJ1-6; TRBD1 matches 7 bases. In germline, CDR1 is KGHDR, CDR2 SFDVKD. The CDR3 loop spans 17 amino acids. V lost 4 bases, J lost 8 bases, and 13 bases stayed unmatched. CDR3 bases: TGTGCCACCAGTGACCAACCGACAGGGCAGACAGATTCACCCCTCCACTTT. Translating it yields CATSDQPTGQTDSPLHF.

The J gene is TRBJ2-1, the V gene TRBV13; 13 positions agree with TRBD2. In germline, CDR1 is PRHDT, CDR2 FYEKMQ (reference sequence). Trimming cost V 6 bases and J 10 bases; bases outside gene matches: 9. The CDR3 covers 15 residues. The CDR3 sequence: CASRRTSGRIGEQFF. The CDR3 region has the DNA TGTGCCAGCAGGAGGACTAGCGGGAGAATTGGCGAGCAGTTCTTC.

The V call is TRBV7-2, the J call TRBJ1-3, with no clear D. V lost 5 bases and J lost 2, with 10 bases in between. This CDR3 is 14 amino acids long. Germline V gene sequence: CDR1 SGHTA, CDR2 FQGNSA. CDR3 in amino acids: CASSPLLAGNTIYF. The CDR3 region has the DNA TGTGCCAGCAGCCCCCTGTTAGCTGGAAACACCATATATTTT.

The chain carries TRBV30 and TRBJ1-1; D gene ambiguous. V lost 7 bases to trimming and J lost 1 base, with 7 bases between them. The CDR3 extends over 11 amino acids. From germline, CDR1 is GTSNPN and CDR2 SVGIG (reference sequence). This CDR3 reads CALEPNTEAFF. The DNA of the CDR3 is TGTGCCTTGGAGCCGAACACTGAAGCTTTCTTT.

The chain uses TRBV18 and TRBJ2-5; 11 positions match TRBD2. This CDR3 has 16 residues. Germline V gene sequence: CDR1 KGHSH, CDR2 LQKENI. With 5 bases clipped from V and 2 bases from J, the junction kept 7 bases outside the gene matches. The CDR3 protein is CASSRTSGSLQETQYF. DNA of the CDR3: TGTGCCAGCTCAAGAACTAGCGGGAGCCTTCAAGAGACCCAGTACTTC.

This clone has a handful of counts. The chain links TRBV18 to TRBJ2-1; 9 nucleotides align to TRBD2. Losses at the gene ends were 0 bases for V and 5 bases for J; bases not matched to a gene: 11. Per germline, CDR1 KGHSH and CDR2 LQKENI. The CDR3 has 18 amino acids. CDR3 amino acids: CASSPPGSLAGVDNEQFF. The DNA for the CDR3 is TGTGCCAGCTCACCACCTGGTAGTTTAGCGGGAGTAGACAATGAGCAGTTCTTC.

CDR3 sequence reads: CASSTGQGYGYTF. CDR3 bases: TGTGCCAGCAGTACCGGGCAGGGCTATGGCTACACCTTC. J is TRBJ1-2 and V is TRBV6-1; a weak D match, TRBD1 (5 bases). The CDR3 length is 13 residues. Germline lookup yields CDR1 MNHNS and CDR2 SASEGT. V was pared by 5 bases and J by 4 bases, with 11 bases between.

The chain is built from TRBV9 and TRBJ2-3; D perhaps matches TRBD2 (6 bases). Germline CDR1 SGDLS, CDR2 YYNGEE. Trimming pared 3 bases from V and 3 bases from J, leaving 20 bases between. This CDR3 has 17 residues. The CDR3 region is CASSESYAGGATDTQYF. CDR3 DNA sequence: TGTGCCAGCAGCGAAAGCTATGCGGGCGGGGCGACAGATACGCAGTATTTT.

The chain employs TRBV7-9 and TRBJ2-2; 9 bases align to TRBD1. Trimming removed 5 bases from V and 6 bases from J; junction bases left unmatched: 10. This CDR3 has 16 amino acids. CDR1 and CDR2 from the germline V gene are SEHNR and FQNEAQ (reference sequence). Here the CDR3 reads CASSPRTGDGSGELFF. The CDR3 DNA is TGTGCCAGCAGCCCTAGGACAGGGGATGGTTCCGGGGAGCTGTTTTTT.

The CDR3 nucleotides read TGCAGTGCTAGAGGGACTAAAGCGGAGTTCTTC. Protein: CSARGTKAEFF. V is TRBV20-1 and J is TRBJ2-1, with D perhaps matching TRBD2 (6 bases). The CDR3 is made up of 11 amino acids. Germline V gene lookup returns CDR1 DFQATT and CDR2 SNEGSKA (reference sequence). V lost 1 base and J 14 bases, leaving 12 bases between the germline ends.